This T cell receptor (beta chain) came from a study of a mutant IDH1 vaccine in newly diagnosed glioma. Study information: Prior therapy was radiotherapy, temozolomide, or both; most received both. It was at week 35 that visit V12 occurred, and at week 47 that visit V13 did. General observations from the study: Apparently unrelated to pseudoprogression were changes in the top peripheral T cell clonotypes.

Germline values: CDR1 LNHNV, CDR2 YYDKDF (reference sequence). Trimming removed 0 bases at V and 5 bases at J, with 8 bases between. CDR3 length equals 14 residues. Data came from immunoSEQ multiplex PCR; TCRdb stores just in-frame clones and leaves some out. The sample holds tens of thousands of clones, roughly 79% seen once. In this sample, this clone turned up a few times. Its specificity is not known. This sample's time point: week 35, safety follow-up. One vaccine dose held 300 ug of mutant IDH1 20-mer peptide and came with topical imiquimod. The rearrangement links TRBV15 to TRBJ1-5, with TRBD1 as a possible D gene (6 bases). Sequencing was performed on PBMCs, taken from a glioma patient whose treatment included an IDH1 peptide vaccine. The receptor was isolated from a man aged 40-49 years with glioma. CDR3 coding DNA: TGTGCCACCAGCAGAGATAGGGGGGATCAGCCCCAGCATTTT. It codes for CATSRDRGDQPQHF.